This T cell receptor beta chain was observed in a study of vaccination and CD4 T cells after COVID-19. Sample treatment: 10-day PBMC culture with coronavirus spike peptide pools or control peptides (ViraFEST assay). With the Oncomine TCR Beta short-read assay, DNA from cultured CD4+ T cells was sequenced. TCRdb recomputed calls from the PCR reads with MiXCR, one row per CDR3 protein. The sample contains 12,000 or so distinct CDR3 sequences, around 46% of which appear only once. CDR3 length equals 9 residues. V was shortened by 6 bases and J by 7 bases, with 4 bases between the two germline ends. The germline V gene encodes CDR1 DFQATT and CDR2 SNEGSKA (reference sequence). As regards this clonotype: What it binds is not known.

V usage is TRBV20-1 and J usage is TRBJ2-1; D is unresolved. This clonotype was obtained from a human donor who had recovered from COVID-19. The sequencing input was CD4+ T cells from blood, cultured in vitro. As DNA, the CDR3 is TGCAGTGCCCAAAATGAGCAGTTCTTC. The encoded protein is CSAQNEQFF.